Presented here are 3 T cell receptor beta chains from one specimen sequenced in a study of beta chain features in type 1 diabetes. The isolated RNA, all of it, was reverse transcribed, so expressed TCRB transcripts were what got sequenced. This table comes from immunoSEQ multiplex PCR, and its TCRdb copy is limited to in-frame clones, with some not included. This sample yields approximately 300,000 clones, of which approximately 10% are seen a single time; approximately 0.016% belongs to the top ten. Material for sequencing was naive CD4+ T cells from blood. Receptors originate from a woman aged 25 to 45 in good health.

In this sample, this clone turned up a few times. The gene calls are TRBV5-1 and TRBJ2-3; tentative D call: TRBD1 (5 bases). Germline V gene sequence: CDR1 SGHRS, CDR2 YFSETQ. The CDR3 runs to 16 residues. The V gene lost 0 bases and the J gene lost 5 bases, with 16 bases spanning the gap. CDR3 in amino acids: CASSLGDSSFKDTQYF. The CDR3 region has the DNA TGCGCCAGCAGCTTGGGCGACAGCTCCTTCAAAGATACGCAGTATTTT.

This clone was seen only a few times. The CDR3 bases are TGCGCCAGCAGGCCTCCCCACAGGGCGCTCTTGGATGAGCAGTTCTTC. Translation: CASRPPHRALLDEQFF. V usage is TRBV23-1 and J usage is TRBJ2-1; D perhaps matches TRBD1 (6 bases). TRBV23-1 is sorted into the ORF group, with uncertain function. The CDR3 sequence is 16 residues long. Trimming stripped 6 bases from V and 8 bases from J, with 23 bases between.

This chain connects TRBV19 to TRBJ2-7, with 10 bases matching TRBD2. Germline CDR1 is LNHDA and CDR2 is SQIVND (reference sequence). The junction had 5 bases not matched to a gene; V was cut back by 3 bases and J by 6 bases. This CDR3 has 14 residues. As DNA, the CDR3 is TGTGCCAGTAGTATCGGTCTAGCGGGAGTCGAGCAGTACTTC. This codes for CASSIGLAGVEQYF.